The following is a TCR beta chain sequence with its context. From germline, CDR1 is LNHDA and CDR2 SQIVND (reference sequence). Trimming removed 4 bases from V and 7 bases from J, with 17 bases in between. This CDR3 spans 15 amino acids. This sample was taken from a study of blood T cell repertoires in COVID-19. Clones were sequenced by immunoSEQ multiplex PCR, and TCRdb holds only the in-frame ones, with some missing. The sample has 120,000 or so clones; approximately 80% are singletons. The TCR sequence derives from a woman aged 50 to 65 with acute or convalescent COVID-19. This chain links TRBV19 with TRBJ2-1; tentatively, D is TRBD2 (6 bases). The sample taken for sequencing was peripheral blood. CDR3 sequence reads: CASSSRVGGSNEQFF. Written as DNA, the CDR3 is TGTGCCAGTAGTAGCAGGGTTGGAGGGTCGAATGAGCAGTTCTTC.